A single TCR beta chain is shown here with its context. Its cognate antigen is unknown. A much larger clone is a single base away; this may be a read error. In patients chosen for sequencing, flow cytometry had shown CD8+CD57+ cell expansion. This CDR3 has 14 residues. Germline V CDR1 and CDR2: SNHLY, FYNNEI. The data derive from a study of CD8+CD57+ T cells in acquired aplastic anemia. Background on the study: The DNA of sorted CD4+ and CD8+ cells averaged approximately 3.3 ug. Notes on the study in general: It was found that under 30 CD8+ CDR3 sequences were shared between patients and controls.

Genomic DNA provided the template from which TCR beta VDJ and CDR3 profiles were obtained. From the reads, TCRdb called clonotypes with MiXCR, one entry per CDR3 protein. Here the sample spans about 150,000 distinct CDR3 sequences, about 50% being singletons. The sequenced material came from sorted CD4+, CD8+, or CD8+CD57+ T cells (not recorded which) from PBMCs. This receptor was identified in a human donor with aplastic anemia. The gene calls are TRBV2 and TRBJ2-1, with 10 nucleotides matching TRBD2. CDR3 sequence reads: CASSEGLAGFIALF. The CDR3 DNA reads as TGTGCCAGCAGTGAAGGACTAGCGGGTTTTATCGCGCTCTTC.